What follows is one TCR beta chain and its context. Its antigen is undetermined. V lost 1 base and J 8 bases, leaving 9 bases between the germline ends. The V gene's germline CDR1 is SGHTA and CDR2 FQGNSA. The CDR3 extends over 13 amino acids. The data were obtained in a study of beta chain features in type 1 diabetes. Regarding the study as a whole: All four CD4+ subsets from Type 1 diabetes patients carried moderately but significantly shorter TCRB CDR3s.

Expressed TCRB transcripts were sequenced because the entire RNA isolate underwent reverse transcription. Naive, central memory and regulatory T cell samples produced a mean of about 4 million reads. Only in-frame clones appear in the TCRdb table, and some are missing; sequencing was by immunoSEQ multiplex PCR. The table includes hundreds of thousands of clones, around an eighth detected once. Sorted CD4+ subsets: naive, central memory, regulatory, stem cell-like memory (CD45RO/CCR7/CD25/CD127/CD95/CD27 panel). The chain is built from TRBV7-2 and TRBJ2-1; D may be TRBD2 (5 bases). The TCR was taken from a man between 18 and 35 years old with type 1 diabetes. The sequenced sample consisted of naive CD4+ T cells from blood. This chain's CDR3 is CASSLDRGDEQFF. The CDR3 bases are TGTGCCAGCAGCTTAGATCGGGGAGATGAGCAGTTCTTC.